This TCR beta chain was found in a study of cytomegalovirus exposure and HLA in healthy donors. Study-level background: Earlier work reported about 110 million unique TCR beta sequences from about 190 million T cells.

The study ran its PCR with 60 Vbeta and 13 Jbeta primers. The data were produced by immunoSEQ multiplex PCR, yet TCRdb's version contains in-frame clones alone and is incomplete. The sample records about 200,000 clones, roughly 90% being singletons. Germline V gene data show CDR1 as SGDLS and CDR2 as YYNGEE. The V segment lost 4 bases and the J segment 5 bases; nucleotides outside the gene matches: 5. The CDR3 length is 14 residues. This receptor was identified in a woman aged 25-40 years in good health and CMV-seronegative. This chain connects TRBV9 to TRBJ2-2; 7 positions match TRBD1. The sample was PBMCs. CDR3 region: CASSFQGETGELFF. The CDR3 nucleotides are TGTGCCAGCAGCTTCCAGGGGGAGACCGGGGAGCTGTTTTTT.